This T cell receptor beta chain was sequenced in a study of metastatic and nonmetastatic thyroid tumors. The study, taken as a whole, reports: Malignant thyroid tumors reportedly had TCR beta diversity that was significantly higher than in benign nodules, in blood and tumor.

On this clone: Its matching antigen is unknown.

TCRdb called clones again from the PCR reads with MiXCR. This table has 17,000 or so clones, 25% to 30% appearing once. All patients reached thyroid surgery having received no treatment beforehand. The clonotype comes from a female donor with papillary thyroid cancer or a benign thyroid nodule (not recorded which). Some clones in this sample may be carry-over from other donors' samples. Sequenced material: adjacent normal tissue.

CDR3 sequence: CASGGGESTQYF. CDR3 DNA sequence: TGCGCCAGCGGGGGTGGGGAATCTACGCAGTATTTT. The chain has TRBV5-1 and TRBJ2-3, with D perhaps matching TRBD1 or TRBD2 (5 bases each). Germline CDR1 SGHRS, CDR2 YFSETQ. V dropped 7 bases and J dropped 8 bases, with 14 bases sitting between them. The CDR3 runs 12 residues.